One and the same sample provided the 5 T cell receptor beta chains below, sequenced in a study of blood T cells in healthy people across ages. Using a J-beta primer mix together with a sample-barcoded 5' primer, a second PCR was run for 7 to 11 cycles. MiXCR, run by TCRdb on the 5' RACE reads, gives a single entry per CDR3 protein. The table has about 2 million distinct CDR3 sequences, roughly 52% seen once. The sequenced sample consisted of blood. Every receptor here comes from a woman aged 40 to 49 in good health.

The V and J genes are TRBV7-2 and TRBJ2-3; D is unclear. Per the germline V gene, CDR1 is SGHTA and CDR2 is FQGNSA. The germline V and J ends were trimmed by 5 bases and 0 bases, with 9 bases remaining between them. This CDR3 comprises 14 residues. CDR3 protein: CASSKRHSTDTQYF. CDR3 DNA sequence: TGTGCCAGCAGCAAAAGACACAGCACAGATACGCAGTATTTT.

CDR3 bases: TGTGCCAGCAGATTAACAAGACAGGAGAGCTCCTACAATGAGCAGTTCTTC. It codes for CASRLTRQESSYNEQFF. The chain recombines TRBV28 with TRBJ2-1; possible D gene TRBD1, 6 bases. V was clipped by 6 bases and J by 0 bases, with 18 bases between them. CDR1 and CDR2 (germline): MDHEN, SYDVKM. The CDR3 consists of 17 residues. Using reference TRBV28 and TRBJ2-1 for the parts outside the CDR3, the full variable domain is DVKVTQSSRYLVKRTGEKVFLECVQDMDHENMFWYRQDPGLGLRLIYFSYDVKMKEKGDIPEGYSVSREKKERFSLILESASTNQTSMYLCASRLTRQESSYNEQFFGPGTRLTVL.

The CDR3 loop reads CASSVTEMQETQYF. DNA for the CDR3: TGTGCCAGCAGTGTCACGGAGATGCAAGAGACCCAGTACTTC. This sequence joins TRBV12-3 or TRBV12-4 and TRBJ2-5; D is uncertain. Trimming cost V 5 bases and J 2 bases, with 12 bases left between them. There are 14 residues in the CDR3.

The chain joins TRBV20-1 to TRBJ2-1; D is ambiguous. This CDR3 spans 11 amino acids. The V and J ends lost 4 bases and 10 bases respectively, with 11 bases between them. The germline gives CDR1 DFQATT, CDR2 SNEGSKA (reference sequence). CDR3 in amino acids: CSANQNDEQFF. DNA for the CDR3: TGCAGTGCTAATCAAAACGACGAGCAGTTCTTC.

The V call is TRBV6-1, the J call TRBJ2-1; TRBD1 is a possible D gene (6 bases). The CDR3 loop spans 14 amino acids. The germline V and J ends were trimmed by 9 bases and 7 bases, with 19 bases remaining between them. Germline loops: CDR1 MNHNS, CDR2 SASEGT. CDR3: CASRDGGPGNEQFF. DNA for the CDR3: TGTGCCAGTCGGGATGGGGGCCCAGGTAATGAGCAGTTCTTC.